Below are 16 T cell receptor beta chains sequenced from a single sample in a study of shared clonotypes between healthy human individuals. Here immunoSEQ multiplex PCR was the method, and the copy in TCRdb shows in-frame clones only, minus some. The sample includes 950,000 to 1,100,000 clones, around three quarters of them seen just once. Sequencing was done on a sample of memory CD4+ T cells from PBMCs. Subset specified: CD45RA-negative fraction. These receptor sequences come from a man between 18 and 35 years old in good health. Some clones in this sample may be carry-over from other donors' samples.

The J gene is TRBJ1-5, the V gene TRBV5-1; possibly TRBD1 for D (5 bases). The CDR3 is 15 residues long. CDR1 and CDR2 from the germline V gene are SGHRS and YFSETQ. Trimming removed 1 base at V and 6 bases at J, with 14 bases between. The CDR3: CASSLIPGQSQPQHF. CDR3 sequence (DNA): TGCGCCAGCAGCTTGATTCCAGGGCAGAGTCAGCCCCAGCATTTT.

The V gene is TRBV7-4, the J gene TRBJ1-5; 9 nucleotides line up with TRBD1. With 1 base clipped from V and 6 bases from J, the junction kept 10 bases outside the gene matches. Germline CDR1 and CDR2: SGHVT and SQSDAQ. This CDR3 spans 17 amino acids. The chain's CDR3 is CASSLGDRDSAGQPQHF. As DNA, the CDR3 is TGTGCCAGCAGCTTAGGGGACAGGGATTCGGCGGGTCAGCCCCAGCATTTT.

The CDR3 coding sequence is TGTGCCAGCAGTTACTCCCTACAAGAGACCCAGTACTTC. Protein sequence: CASSYSLQETQYF. The V and J genes are TRBV6-5 and TRBJ2-5, with D hard to call. Germline assignment: CDR1 MNHEY and CDR2 SVGAGI. The V end lost 0 bases, the J end lost 2 bases, and 4 bases lay between the germline ends. CDR3 length equals 13 residues.

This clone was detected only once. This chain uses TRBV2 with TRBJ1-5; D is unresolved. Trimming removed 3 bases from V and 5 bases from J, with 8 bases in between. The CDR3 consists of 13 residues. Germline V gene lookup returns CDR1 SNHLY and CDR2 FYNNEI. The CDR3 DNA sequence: TGTGCCAGCAGTGATCTAGGATATCAGCCCCAGCATTTT. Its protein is CASSDLGYQPQHF.

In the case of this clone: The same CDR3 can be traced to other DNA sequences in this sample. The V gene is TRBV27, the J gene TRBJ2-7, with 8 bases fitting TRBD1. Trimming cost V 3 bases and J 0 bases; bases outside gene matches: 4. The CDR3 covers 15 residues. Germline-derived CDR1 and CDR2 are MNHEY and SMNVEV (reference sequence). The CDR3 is CASSFSGTGSYEQYF. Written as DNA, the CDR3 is TGTGCCAGCAGTTTCTCCGGGACAGGCTCCTACGAGCAGTACTTC.

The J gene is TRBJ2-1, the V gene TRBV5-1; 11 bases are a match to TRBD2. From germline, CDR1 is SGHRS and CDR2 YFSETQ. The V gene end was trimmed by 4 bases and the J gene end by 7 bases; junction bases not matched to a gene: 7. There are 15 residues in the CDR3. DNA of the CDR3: TGCGCCAGCAGCCTCGAACTAGCGGGAGTGAATGAGCAGTTCTTC. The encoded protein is CASSLELAGVNEQFF.

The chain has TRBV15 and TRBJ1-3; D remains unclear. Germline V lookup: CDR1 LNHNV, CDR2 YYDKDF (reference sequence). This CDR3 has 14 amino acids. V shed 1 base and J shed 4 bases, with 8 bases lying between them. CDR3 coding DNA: TGTGCCACCAGCAGAGTGAGGTTCGGAAACACCATATATTTT. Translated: CATSRVRFGNTIYF.

The CDR3 DNA sequence: TGTGCCAGCAGCTCGGGACAGGGGGCCTCCTACGAGCAGTACTTC. Translation: CASSSGQGASYEQYF. This sequence joins TRBV7-2 and TRBJ2-7; 12 bases match TRBD1. V gave up 4 bases and J gave up 0 bases; unmatched junction bases: 1. The CDR3 contains 15 residues. Germline assignment: CDR1 SGHTA and CDR2 FQGNSA.

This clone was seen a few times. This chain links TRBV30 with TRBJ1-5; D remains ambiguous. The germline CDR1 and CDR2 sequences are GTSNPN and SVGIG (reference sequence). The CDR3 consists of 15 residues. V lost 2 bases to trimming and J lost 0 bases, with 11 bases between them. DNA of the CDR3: TGTGCCTGGAGTAGAGGCGGTTATAGCAATCAGCCCCAGCATTTT. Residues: CAWSRGGYSNQPQHF.

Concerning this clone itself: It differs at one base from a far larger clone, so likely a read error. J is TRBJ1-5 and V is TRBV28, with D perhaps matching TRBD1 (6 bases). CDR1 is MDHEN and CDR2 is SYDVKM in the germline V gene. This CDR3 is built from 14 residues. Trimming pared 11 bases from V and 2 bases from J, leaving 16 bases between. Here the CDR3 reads CAGTQGGGNQPQHF. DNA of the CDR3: TGTGCCGGCACACAGGGAGGAGGCAATCAGCCCCAGCATTTT.

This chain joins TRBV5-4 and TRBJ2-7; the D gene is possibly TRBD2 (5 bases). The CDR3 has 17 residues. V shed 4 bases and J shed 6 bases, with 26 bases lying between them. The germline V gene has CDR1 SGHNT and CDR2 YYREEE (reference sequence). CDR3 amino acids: CASSQSMREAVPSEQYF. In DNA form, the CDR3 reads TGTGCCAGCAGCCAGTCGATGCGAGAAGCGGTTCCTTCCGAGCAGTACTTC.

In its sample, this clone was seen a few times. This CDR3 reads CASSFEQFHQPQHF. CDR3 nucleotide sequence: TGTGCCAGCAGCTTTGAGCAATTTCATCAGCCCCAGCATTTT. The gene calls are TRBV5-6 and TRBJ1-5; D ambiguous. From germline, CDR1 is SGHDT and CDR2 YYEEEE. The CDR3 loop spans 14 amino acids. Between the trimmed V and J ends, which lost 2 bases and 5 bases, there was a span of 11 bases.

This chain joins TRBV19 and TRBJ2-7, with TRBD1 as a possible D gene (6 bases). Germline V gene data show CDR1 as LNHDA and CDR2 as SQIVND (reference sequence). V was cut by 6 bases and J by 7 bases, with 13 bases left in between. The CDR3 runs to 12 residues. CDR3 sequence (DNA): TGTGCCAGTAGCACAGGGAAAGGAGAGCAGTACTTC. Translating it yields CASSTGKGEQYF.

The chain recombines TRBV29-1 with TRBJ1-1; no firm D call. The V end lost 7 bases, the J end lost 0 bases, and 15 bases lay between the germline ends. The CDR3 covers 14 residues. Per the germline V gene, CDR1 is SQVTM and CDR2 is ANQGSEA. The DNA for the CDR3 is TGCAGCGCCTGTAATACGATTATGAACACTGAAGCTTTCTTT. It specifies CSACNTIMNTEAFF.

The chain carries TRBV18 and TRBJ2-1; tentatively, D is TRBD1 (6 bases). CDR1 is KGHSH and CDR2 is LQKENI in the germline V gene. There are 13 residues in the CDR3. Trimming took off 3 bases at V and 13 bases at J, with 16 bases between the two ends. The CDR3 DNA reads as TGTGCCAGCTCACCCATGGGCAGGGGCCTTCAGTTCTTC. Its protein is CASSPMGRGLQFF.

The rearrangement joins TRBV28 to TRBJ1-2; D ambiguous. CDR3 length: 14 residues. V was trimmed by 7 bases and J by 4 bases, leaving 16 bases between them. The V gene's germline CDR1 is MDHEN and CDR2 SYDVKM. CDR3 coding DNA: TGTGCCAGCACCGAACTGAATACGGGCTATGGCTACACCTTC. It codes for CASTELNTGYGYTF.